The 24 T cell receptor beta chains below were found in one sample sequenced in a study of cytotoxic CD8 clonotypes in ibrutinib-treated CLL. Data came from immunoSEQ multiplex PCR; TCRdb stores just in-frame clones and leaves some out. This repertoire shows approximately 15,000 clones, 64% found once; its top ten account for around 40%. The starting material was PBMCs, obtained before ibrutinib treatment. Receptors originate from a human donor with chronic lymphocytic leukemia.

This chain connects TRBV5-6 to TRBJ1-5; D is ambiguous. The CDR3 runs to 13 residues. CDR1 is SGHDT and CDR2 is YYEEEE in the germline V gene. V gave up 2 bases and J gave up 7 bases, with 10 bases separating them. The CDR3 nucleotides are TGTGCCAGCAGCTTTGATGGTGGGCAGCCCCAGCATTTT. This encodes CASSFDGGQPQHF.

The chain combines TRBV7-9 with TRBJ1-2; the D gene is possibly TRBD1 (6 bases). This CDR3 contains 15 residues. The germline gives CDR1 SEHNR, CDR2 FQNEAQ (reference sequence). V was pared by 0 bases and J by 6 bases, with 14 bases between. CDR3 nucleotide sequence: TGTGCCAGCAGCTTAGCGGGGGGCACGTCGAATGGCTACACCTTC. Translating it yields CASSLAGGTSNGYTF.

The rearrangement uses TRBV27 and TRBJ1-2; tentatively, D is TRBD1 (6 bases). The germline CDR1 and CDR2 sequences are MNHEY and SMNVEV (reference sequence). The CDR3 spans 15 residues. Deletions cut 5 bases from V and 4 bases from J, with 17 bases between. CDR3 sequence (DNA): TGTGCCAGCAGTGAAACAGGGAGGGTAGGCTATGGCTACACCTTC. It codes for CASSETGRVGYGYTF.

The chain is built from TRBV5-6 and TRBJ2-3; 9 bases are shared with TRBD1. CDR1 and CDR2 (germline): SGHDT, YYEEEE. The CDR3 totals 17 residues. V was clipped by 3 bases and J by 3 bases; unmatched bases: 11. CDR3 loop: CASSWTGALSVTDTQYF. For the CDR3, the DNA is TGTGCCAGCAGCTGGACAGGGGCTTTATCAGTAACAGATACGCAGTATTTT.

This clone was found a few times. The chain is built from TRBV27 and TRBJ1-1; D is ambiguous. CDR3 length: 13 amino acids. The V end lost 3 bases, the J end lost 1 base, and 6 bases lay between the germline ends. In germline, CDR1 is MNHEY, CDR2 SMNVEV (reference sequence). DNA for the CDR3: TGTGCCAGCAGTTTGGTCCGGAACACTGAAGCTTTCTTT. This sequence encodes CASSLVRNTEAFF.

The genes are TRBV7-8 and TRBJ1-2; D gene uncertain. CDR1 is SGHVS and CDR2 is FQNEAQ in the germline V gene. The CDR3 is 11 amino acids. Trimming cost V 8 bases and J 2 bases, with 6 bases left between them. The CDR3 protein is CASSDNYGYTF. DNA of the CDR3: TGTGCCAGCTCGGACAACTATGGCTACACCTTC.

CDR3 sequence reads: CASSSWDSRFSGANVLTF. CDR3 DNA: TGTGCCAGCAGTTCCTGGGACAGTAGGTTCTCTGGGGCCAACGTCCTGACTTTC. The gene calls are TRBV27 and TRBJ2-6; 7 bases are shared with TRBD1. CDR3 length: 18 residues. Germline trimming cut 4 bases from V and 0 bases from J; bases unmatched to any gene: 9. The germline CDR1 and CDR2 sequences are MNHEY and SMNVEV (reference sequence).

The V gene is TRBV27, the J gene TRBJ2-1, with 7 positions matching TRBD1. This CDR3 comprises 15 residues. Trimming removed 10 bases from V and 8 bases from J; junction bases left unmatched: 17. Per germline, CDR1 MNHEY and CDR2 SMNVEV (reference sequence). This CDR3 is CATTPFLDRRDEQFF. The CDR3 region has the DNA TGTGCCACCACCCCCTTCTTGGACAGGCGGGATGAGCAGTTCTTC.

This clone was seen only a few times. The rearrangement uses TRBV4-1 and TRBJ1-4, with 9 bases aligning to TRBD1. V was clipped by 1 base and J by 8 bases; unmatched bases: 8. The CDR3 is 16 residues long. Germline CDR1 MGHRA, CDR2 YSYEKL. The CDR3 sequence: CASSQGPDRGEEKLFF. CDR3 sequence (DNA): TGCGCCAGCAGCCAAGGTCCGGACAGGGGCGAGGAAAAACTGTTTTTT.

This clone has more than one count but fewer than ten. This chain uses TRBV19 with TRBJ2-1, with 10 bases aligning to TRBD1. From germline, CDR1 is LNHDA and CDR2 SQIVND (reference sequence). CDR3 length: 15 residues. J gave up 10 bases and V 9 bases, and 15 bases lay outside the gene matches. In DNA, the CDR3 is TGTGCCAGCAGCCGGGACAGGGGCTTGGGAATAGAGCAGTTCTTC. Translating gives CASSRDRGLGIEQFF.

This clone showed up just a few times. The V gene is TRBV5-1, the J gene TRBJ1-1; 9 positions agree with TRBD1. CDR3 size: 15 residues. Trimming at V came to 3 bases and at J to 5 bases, leaving 8 bases not matched to a gene. Germline CDR1 SGHRS, CDR2 YFSETQ. The CDR3 DNA is TGCGCCAGCAGCTCAGCCGGGACAGGGCGGACTGAAGCTTTCTTT. Protein sequence: CASSSAGTGRTEAFF.

A few counts support this clone. The rearrangement links TRBV27 to TRBJ1-5; tentative D call: TRBD1 (6 bases). The germline V gene has CDR1 MNHEY and CDR2 SMNVEV (reference sequence). This CDR3 spans 15 amino acids. The germline V and J ends were trimmed by 6 bases and 2 bases, with 14 bases remaining between them. Here the CDR3 DNA reads TGTGCCAGCAGCCTCCTCGGGGGCGGCAATCAGCCCCAGCATTTT. Translation gives CASSLLGGGNQPQHF.

Details on this clone: The junction does not match germline at one end; this may be a read error. This sequence joins TRBV6-1 and TRBJ2-2; tentatively, D is TRBD2 (5 bases). This CDR3 is built from 14 residues. The germline CDR1 and CDR2 sequences are MNHNS and SASEGT. CDR3 DNA: TGTGCCAGCAGAAAGGGCCCCCTACACCGGGGAGCTGTTTTT. Its protein is CASRKGPLHRGAVF.

This rearrangement joins TRBV11-1 to TRBJ1-2, with 7 nucleotides matching TRBD1. V lost 4 bases and J lost 4; bases outside the gene matches: 3. The CDR3 has 13 residues. The germline gives CDR1 SGHAT, CDR2 FQDESV (reference sequence). The CDR3 nucleotides read TGTGCCAGCAGCTCGCGACAGGGCTATGGCTACACCTTC. Its translation is CASSSRQGYGYTF.

This clone appeared once. The DNA is omitted, as the CDR3 cannot be located on it reliably, and the CDR3 follows TCRdb's listing. V usage is TRBV4-1 and J usage is TRBJ2-7. Germline V gene sequence: CDR1 MGHRA, CDR2 YSYEKL. The CDR3 is made up of 21 amino acids, end residues included. CDR3 protein: CASSQGSTPTSSTSGRYEQYF.

The chain links TRBV19 to TRBJ1-5; 9 bases align to TRBD1. Germline lookup yields CDR1 LNHDA and CDR2 SQIVND (reference sequence). The CDR3 is 13 amino acids. With V trimmed by 5 bases and J by 4 bases, 0 bases remained unmatched. The CDR3 DNA reads TGTGCCAGTAGTGACAGGGGGAATCAGCCCCAGCATTTT. It encodes CASSDRGNQPQHF.

This clone was seen a few times. The chain uses TRBV19 and TRBJ2-2; D perhaps matches TRBD2 (6 bases). The CDR3 is 16 amino acids. Germline values: CDR1 LNHDA, CDR2 SQIVND (reference sequence). V was trimmed by 4 bases and J by 3 bases, leaving 15 bases between them. The CDR3, as DNA: TGTGCCAGTAGTAGTCGACAGACTAGGGACACCGGGGAGCTGTTTTTT. Amino acids: CASSSRQTRDTGELFF.

The genes are TRBV11-2 and TRBJ2-5, with TRBD1 as a possible D gene (7 bases). Germline values: CDR1 SGHAT, CDR2 FQNNGV. Trimming removed 5 bases from V and 2 bases from J, with 12 bases in between. The CDR3 is 14 residues long. CDR3 DNA: TGTGCCAGCAGCGCGGGACAGCTACAAGAGACCCAGTACTTC. The encoded protein is CASSAGQLQETQYF. Drawing the rest from reference TRBV11-2 and TRBJ2-5, the complete variable domain is EAGVAQSPRYKIIEKRQSVAFWCNPISGHATLYWYQQILGQGPKLLIQFQNNGVVDDSQLPKDRFSAERLKGVDSTLKIQPAKLEDSAVYLCASSAGQLQETQYFGPGTRLLVL.

This clone was detected a few times. This rearrangement joins TRBV29-1 to TRBJ2-5, with TRBD2 identical over 7 bases. Trimming took 7 bases from V and 5 from J; bases not matched to a gene: 10. The length of the CDR3 is 13 residues. Germline lookup yields CDR1 SQVTM and CDR2 ANQGSEA. The CDR3 DNA is TGCAGCGGACGACACGGGGGGAGGGAGACCCAGTACTTC. It specifies CSGRHGGRETQYF.

This clone ranks as medium-sized. The chain uses TRBV7-9 and TRBJ2-7, with no clear D. The CDR3 has 14 residues. V was cut by 0 bases and J by 6 bases, with 12 bases left in between. Germline V gene lookup returns CDR1 SEHNR and CDR2 FQNEAQ (reference sequence). The CDR3 coding sequence is TGTGCCAGCAGCTTAGCAGGGAACGGAGTCGAGCAGTACTTC. This gives the protein CASSLAGNGVEQYF.

DNA for the CDR3: TGCAGCGTTGTAGGGACAGGCTCCTACGAGCAGTACTTC. This translates into CSVVGTGSYEQYF. This chain links TRBV29-1 with TRBJ2-7; TRBD1 aligns across 8 bases. This CDR3 has 13 residues. CDR1 and CDR2 from the germline V gene are SQVTM and ANQGSEA. Trimming cost V 4 bases and J 0 bases; bases outside gene matches: 2.

V is TRBV5-1 and J is TRBJ2-3, with D unclear. CDR1 is SGHRS and CDR2 is YFSETQ in the germline V gene. CDR3 length equals 13 residues. Trimming took off 2 bases at V and 10 bases at J, with 14 bases between the two ends. CDR3 sequence (DNA): TGCGCCAGCAGCTTTAGTTACACTGGAGCGCAGTATTTT. Residues: CASSFSYTGAQYF. Looking up the rest from reference TRBV5-1 and TRBJ2-3 gives the full variable domain: KAGVTQTPRYLIKTRGQQVTLSCSPISGHRSVSWYQQTPGQGLQFLFEYFSETQRNKGNFPGRFSGRQFSNSRSEMNVSTLELGDSALYLCASSFSYTGAQYFGPGTRLTVL.

The chain has TRBV13 and TRBJ2-7; D unresolved. Germline V gene sequence: CDR1 PRHDT, CDR2 FYEKMQ (reference sequence). The V end was cut by 0 bases, the J end by 0 bases, with 9 bases between. The CDR3 covers 15 residues. Here the CDR3 DNA reads TGTGCCAGCAGCTTAGGTTCCAGCAACTCCTACGAGCAGTACTTC. It translates to CASSLGSSNSYEQYF.

The chain uses TRBV4-2 and TRBJ2-7; 7 bases agree with TRBD1. The V gene's germline CDR1 is LGHNA and CDR2 YNFKEQ. Trimming took 4 bases from V and 3 from J; bases not matched to a gene: 9. The CDR3 length is 15 residues. CDR3 DNA sequence: TGTGCCAGCAGCCCTCGACAGGGAAGAGACTACGAGCAGTACTTC. Protein: CASSPRQGRDYEQYF.